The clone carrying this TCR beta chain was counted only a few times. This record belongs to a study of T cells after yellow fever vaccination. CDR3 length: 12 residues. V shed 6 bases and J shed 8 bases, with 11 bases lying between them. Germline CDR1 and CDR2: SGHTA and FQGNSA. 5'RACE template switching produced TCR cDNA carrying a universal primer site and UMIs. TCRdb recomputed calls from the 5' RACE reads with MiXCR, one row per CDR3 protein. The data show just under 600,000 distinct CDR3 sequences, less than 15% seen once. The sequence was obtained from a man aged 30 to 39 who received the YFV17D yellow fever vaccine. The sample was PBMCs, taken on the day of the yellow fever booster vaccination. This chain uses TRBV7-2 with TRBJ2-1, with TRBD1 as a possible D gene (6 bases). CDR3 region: CASRGAGDEQFF. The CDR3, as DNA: TGTGCCAGCAGGGGGGCGGGCGATGAGCAGTTCTTC.